This record concerns one TCR beta chain sequence. The sample contains more than one DNA sequence encoding this CDR3. Germline V gene data show CDR1 as MDHEN and CDR2 as SYDVKM. Between the trimmed V and J ends, which lost 6 bases and 4 bases, there was a span of 12 bases. CDR3 length: 13 residues. The data were taken from a study of blood T cell repertoires in COVID-19. The wider study: PBMCs, B-cell-depleted T cells, or T cells provided the cDNA or gDNA that made up the material.

Using immunoSEQ multiplex PCR, the repertoire was profiled, and TCRdb retains in-frame clones only, with some absent. The table includes about 160,000 clones, approximately 90% detected once. The gene calls are TRBV28 and TRBJ1-2; D is possibly TRBD1 (6 bases). This sequence originates from a woman in her sixties or seventies who had recovered from COVID-19. The specimen was peripheral blood. CDR3 amino acids: CASSPGQSYGYTF. CDR3 bases: TGTGCCAGCAGCCCCGGACAGAGCTATGGCTACACCTTC.